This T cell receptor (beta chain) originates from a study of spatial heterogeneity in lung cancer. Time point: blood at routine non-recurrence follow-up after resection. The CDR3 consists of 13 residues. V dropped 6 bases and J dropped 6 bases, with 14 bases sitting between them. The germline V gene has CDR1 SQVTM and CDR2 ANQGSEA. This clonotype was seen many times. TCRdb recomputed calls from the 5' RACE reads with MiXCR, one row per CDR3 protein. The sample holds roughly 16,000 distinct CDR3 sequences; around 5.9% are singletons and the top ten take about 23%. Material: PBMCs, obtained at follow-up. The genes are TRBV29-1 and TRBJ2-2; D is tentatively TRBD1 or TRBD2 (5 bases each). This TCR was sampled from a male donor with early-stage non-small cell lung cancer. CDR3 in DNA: TGCAGCGTCGACCCGGGGCTGGCCGGGGAGCTGTTTTTT. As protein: CSVDPGLAGELFF.